The TCR beta chain described here comes from a study of blood T cells in healthy people across ages. For the study at large: Per two T cells, template switching captured roughly one barcoded beta molecule.

The trim removed 5 bases at V and 7 bases at J, leaving 9 bases unmatched. This CDR3 spans 13 amino acids. Germline-derived CDR1 and CDR2 are DFQATT and SNEGSKA (reference sequence). Sample-barcoded 5' priming and a J-beta primer mix drove a second PCR of roughly 6 to 12 cycles. MiXCR was run by TCRdb on the 5' RACE reads, yielding one entry per CDR3 protein. The top ten hold roughly 19% of the sample, which has approximately 820,000 distinct CDR3 sequences, about 42% seen once. Sample: blood. The rearrangement joins TRBV20-1 to TRBJ1-2, with 8 bases lining up with TRBD1. The sequence came from a man between 60 and 75 years old in good health. CDR3 protein: CSAVETGASGYTF. The DNA for the CDR3 is TGCAGTGCTGTCGAGACAGGGGCCAGTGGCTACACCTTC.